Shown below are 20 T cell receptor beta chains from a single sample sequenced in a study of early T cells in non-severe SARS-CoV-2 infection. From the 5' RACE reads, TCRdb called clonotypes with MiXCR, one entry per CDR3 protein. There are tens of thousands of distinct CDR3 sequences in the sample; approximately 10% occur only once, and under 4.5% lies in the top ten. The sequencing used whole blood, collected at baseline. Every receptor here comes from an adult who was a healthcare worker with PCR-confirmed SARS-CoV-2 infection or an uninfected control (not recorded which).

At least ten counts were recorded for this clonotype. The V gene is TRBV2, the J gene TRBJ1-6, with 10 bases identical to TRBD1. In germline, CDR1 is SNHLY, CDR2 FYNNEI. CDR3 length: 14 amino acids. J lost 9 bases, V lost 6 bases, and 5 bases had no gene match. Here the CDR3 DNA reads TGTGCCAGCAGCAACCGGGACAGGGGTTCACCCCTCCACTTT. Amino acids: CASSNRDRGSPLHF. The variable domain in full, completed from reference TRBV2 and TRBJ1-6, reads EPEVTQTPSHQVTQMGQEVILRCVPISNHLYFYWYRQILGQKVEFLVSFYNNEISEKSEIFDDQFSVERPDGSNFTLKIRSTKLEDSAMYFCASSNRDRGSPLHFGNGTRLTVT.

This clonotype was counted a few times. CDR3 loop: CASSLALGQPSPLHF. CDR3 nucleotides: TGTGCCAGCAGCTTAGCGCTTGGACAGCCTTCACCCCTCCACTTT. This chain joins TRBV7-9 and TRBJ1-6, with a possible D match to TRBD1 (6 bases). The V and J ends lost 0 bases and 9 bases respectively, with 12 bases between them. In germline, CDR1 is SEHNR, CDR2 FQNEAQ (reference sequence). The CDR3 runs 15 residues.

The table lists this clonotype with many counts. V is TRBV6-5 and J is TRBJ1-1; D might be TRBD1 (5 bases). This CDR3 has 18 amino acids. The germline V and J ends were trimmed by 2 bases and 1 base, with 20 bases remaining between them. The germline V gene has CDR1 MNHEY and CDR2 SVGAGI. CDR3 in DNA: TGTGCCAGCAGTTACGTTGGGGACTGGACTCCGGGGAACACTGAAGCTTTCTTT. Protein: CASSYVGDWTPGNTEAFF.

This clonotype showed up many times. The rearrangement uses TRBV6-1 and TRBJ1-5, with a possible D match to TRBD1 (6 bases). The germline gives CDR1 MNHNS, CDR2 SASEGT. The CDR3 loop spans 13 amino acids. The germline V and J ends were trimmed by 10 bases and 4 bases, with 14 bases remaining between them. CDR3 DNA sequence: TGTGCCACCTCGGACAGCGAGAATCAGCCCCAGCATTTT. Its protein is CATSDSENQPQHF.

This clonotype was found many times. J is TRBJ2-5 and V is TRBV24-1; D gene ambiguous. The germline V gene encodes CDR1 KGHDR and CDR2 SFDVKD. This CDR3 has 13 residues. Trimming shortened V by 3 bases and J by 5 bases, and 9 bases separated the two germline ends. CDR3 residues: CATSDIRAETQYF. In DNA form, the CDR3 reads TGTGCCACCAGTGATATCCGGGCGGAGACCCAGTACTTC.

Many counts were recorded for this clonotype. DNA of the CDR3: TGTGCCAGTGGTTCCGAAAGCTCCTACAATGAGCAGTTCTTC. This codes for CASGSESSYNEQFF. The rearrangement joins TRBV7-9 to TRBJ2-1; D gene unclear. CDR3 length: 14 residues. Germline CDR1 SEHNR, CDR2 FQNEAQ (reference sequence). V dropped 9 bases and J dropped 0 bases, with 12 bases sitting between them. Complete variable domain (other parts from reference TRBV7-9 and TRBJ2-1): DTGVSQNPRHKITKRGQNVTFRCDPISEHNRLYWYRQTLGQGPEFLTYFQNEAQLEKSRLLSDRFSAERPKGSFSTLEIQRTEQGDSAMYLCASGSESSYNEQFFGPGTRLTVL.

The gene calls are TRBV11-1 and TRBJ2-1; TRBD2 aligns across 14 bases. The germline gives CDR1 SGHAT, CDR2 FQDESV (reference sequence). The V gene end was trimmed by 5 bases and the J gene end by 8 bases; junction bases not matched to a gene: 11. The length of the CDR3 is 17 residues. Here the CDR3 DNA reads TGTGCCAGCAGCCTTCCGAGGGGACTAGCGGGAGTCCATGAGCAGTTCTTC. Translating gives CASSLPRGLAGVHEQFF.

The CDR3 loop is CASSQGGSGANVLTF. As DNA, the CDR3 is TGTGCCAGCAGCCAAGGGGGATCTGGGGCCAACGTCCTGACTTTC. V gene TRBV3-1 combines with J gene TRBJ2-6, with D unresolved. Germline assignment: CDR1 LGHDT and CDR2 YNNKEL (reference sequence). The CDR3 loop spans 15 amino acids. V was pared by 1 base and J by 1 base, with 5 bases between.

This clonotype was seen ten or more times. The J gene is TRBJ1-6, the V gene TRBV6-5, with no clear D. CDR1 MNHEY and CDR2 SVGAGI come from the germline V gene. The CDR3 loop spans 16 amino acids. The V and J ends lost 2 bases and 2 bases respectively, with 10 bases between them. The CDR3 region is CASSYRPAAYNSPLHF. The CDR3 bases are TGTGCCAGCAGTTACCGACCGGCAGCCTATAATTCACCCCTCCACTTT.

This clonotype was observed many times. The chain recombines TRBV19 with TRBJ1-1, with D uncertain. This CDR3 region has 13 residues. The germline gives CDR1 LNHDA, CDR2 SQIVND (reference sequence). V was trimmed by 2 bases and J by 0 bases, leaving 4 bases between them. CDR3 in DNA: TGTGCCAGTAGTATATCAGTGAACACTGAAGCTTTCTTT. Translated, it gives CASSISVNTEAFF.

V is TRBV4-1 and J is TRBJ2-7, with 7 bases aligning to TRBD2. V was clipped by 1 base and J by 2 bases; unmatched bases: 5. Germline V gene sequence: CDR1 MGHRA, CDR2 YSYEKL. The CDR3 runs to 15 residues. DNA of the CDR3: TGCGCCAGCAGCCAAGGGGTGGGAGGGCCCTACGAGCAGTACTTC. This codes for CASSQGVGGPYEQYF.

This clonotype was seen ten or more times. The chain has TRBV6-6 and TRBJ1-3; no definite D call. V was pared by 7 bases and J by 2 bases, with 9 bases between. Germline CDR1 and CDR2: MNHNY and SVGAGI (reference sequence). The CDR3 sequence is 13 residues long. The CDR3 sequence: CASIHFPGNTIYF. In nucleotides, the CDR3 is TGTGCCAGCATCCACTTCCCTGGAAACACCATATATTTT.

This clonotype occurred a few times. The chain employs TRBV19 and TRBJ2-1; D perhaps matches TRBD2 (6 bases). V dropped 4 bases and J dropped 4 bases, with 8 bases sitting between them. The germline CDR1 and CDR2 sequences are LNHDA and SQIVND (reference sequence). The CDR3 is 13 amino acids. The CDR3 region is CASSTSGYNEQFF. The CDR3 nucleotides are TGTGCCAGTAGTACGAGCGGGTACAATGAGCAGTTCTTC. The full variable domain, in which reference TRBV19 and TRBJ2-1 provide the parts outside the CDR3, is DGGITQSPKYLFRKEGQNVTLSCEQNLNHDAMYWYRQDPGQGLRLIYYSQIVNDFQKGDIAEGYSVSREKKESFPLTVTSAQKNPTAFYLCASSTSGYNEQFFGPGTRLTVL.

CDR3 region: CASSLTPGRPIVNEKLFF. In DNA form, the CDR3 reads TGTGCCAGCAGCTTGACGCCGGGTCGCCCGATCGTGAATGAAAAACTGTTTTTT. The chain uses TRBV7-2 and TRBJ1-4; D not certain. This CDR3 spans 18 amino acids. Per the germline V gene, CDR1 is SGHTA and CDR2 is FQGNSA. The ends were cut back, 3 bases at V and 5 bases at J, with 22 bases in the middle.

The rearrangement links TRBV7-9 to TRBJ1-4; no clear D. This CDR3 comprises 14 residues. The V end lost 1 base, the J end lost 5 bases, and 8 bases lay between the germline ends. Germline V gene lookup returns CDR1 SEHNR and CDR2 FQNEAQ (reference sequence). CDR3 sequence reads: CASSLEVNNEKLFF. CDR3 DNA: TGTGCCAGCAGCTTAGAAGTTAACAATGAAAAACTGTTTTTT.

This clonotype was observed many times. The chain is built from TRBV5-1 and TRBJ1-1; D possibly corresponds to TRBD1 (5 bases). Per the germline V gene, CDR1 is SGHRS and CDR2 is YFSETQ. V gave up 1 base and J gave up 5 bases, with 15 bases separating them. This CDR3 is 15 amino acids long. CDR3 nucleotides: TGCGCCAGCAGCTTGTTGACCGGGGCGGGTACTGAAGCTTTCTTT. It is translated as CASSLLTGAGTEAFF.

V usage is TRBV7-6 and J usage is TRBJ1-1, with D tentatively TRBD1 (6 bases). V lost 1 base and J 4 bases, leaving 10 bases between the germline ends. The germline V gene encodes CDR1 SGHVS and CDR2 FNYEAQ. CDR3 length equals 14 residues. CDR3 region: CASSLGGGPTEAFF. CDR3 coding DNA: TGTGCCAGCAGCTTAGGCGGGGGGCCCACTGAAGCTTTCTTT.

The chain couples TRBV2 to TRBJ2-1, with TRBD1 matching 7 bases. The CDR3 spans 14 residues. Per the germline V gene, CDR1 is SNHLY and CDR2 is FYNNEI. V lost 1 base and J lost 8; bases outside the gene matches: 5. The CDR3 loop reads CASSEEDRDDEQFF. CDR3 nucleotide sequence: TGTGCCAGCAGTGAAGAAGACAGGGATGATGAGCAGTTCTTC.

This CDR3 reads CASSNQGSYEQYF. In DNA, the CDR3 is TGTGCCAGCAGCAATCAGGGGTCCTACGAGCAGTACTTC. The V and J genes are TRBV3-1 and TRBJ2-7, with a possible D match to TRBD1 (6 bases). This CDR3 has 13 residues. Germline CDR1 reads LGHDT; CDR2 reads YNNKEL (reference sequence). The germline V and J ends were trimmed by 5 bases and 1 base, with 9 bases remaining between them.

This clonotype was detected many times. V is TRBV12-3 or TRBV12-4 and J is TRBJ2-5, with TRBD1 matching 8 bases. The CDR3 spans 14 residues. After removal of 5 bases from V and 4 bases from J, the junction contained 6 bases not matched to a gene. The CDR3 bases are TGTGCCAGCAGTCGACAGGGGAGAGGAGAGACCCAGTACTTC. Translation gives CASSRQGRGETQYF.